A single sample gave rise to the 31 T cell receptor beta chains below, sequenced in a study of human T cells and chemical hapten exposure. TCRdb re-analysed the RACE reads in MiXCR, keeping a single row per CDR3 protein. The data show about 42,000 distinct CDR3 sequences, around 12% seen once. This sample's time point: pre-sensitization, week 0. The treatment: therapeutic diphenylcyclopropenone sensitization with weekly scalp DPC. This sample comprised whole blood, obtained in connection with sensitization to the hapten diphenylcyclopropenone (DPC). These receptors all stem from a woman aged 25 to 39 with alopecia areata. Some clones in this sample may be carry-over from other donors' samples.

Many counts were recorded for this clonotype. V gene TRBV7-6 combines with J gene TRBJ1-1; D gene ambiguous. The V and J ends lost 2 bases and 1 base respectively, with 11 bases between them. Germline assignment: CDR1 SGHVS and CDR2 FNYEAQ. The CDR3 extends over 15 amino acids. The CDR3 reads CASSLSGPANTEAFF. The CDR3 region has the DNA TGTGCCAGCAGCTTATCTGGCCCGGCGAACACTGAAGCTTTCTTT.

There are a few counts of this clonotype. The gene calls are TRBV6-6 and TRBJ2-2; 8 bases map to TRBD1. With V trimmed by 0 bases and J by 10 bases, 10 bases remained unmatched. The length of the CDR3 is 16 residues. Germline values: CDR1 MNHNY, CDR2 SVGAGI (reference sequence). The CDR3 is CASSYSIGQGRMELFF. CDR3 nucleotides: TGTGCCAGCAGTTACTCTATCGGACAGGGACGGATGGAGCTGTTTTTT.

This clonotype occurred many times. The rearrangement uses TRBV4-3 and TRBJ2-7, with TRBD2 identical over 11 bases. The V gene end was trimmed by 1 base and the J gene end by 4 bases; junction bases not matched to a gene: 12. The germline V gene has CDR1 LGHNA and CDR2 YSLEER. CDR3 length: 18 amino acids. As DNA, the CDR3 is TGCGCCAGCAGCCAAGCTCCACCTACTAGCGGGAGTCCGTACGAGCAGTACTTC. Translated: CASSQAPPTSGSPYEQYF.

This clonotype has a count of ten or more. The chain couples TRBV20-1 to TRBJ1-1, with D possibly being TRBD1 (6 bases). Germline V lookup: CDR1 DFQATT, CDR2 SNEGSKA (reference sequence). This CDR3 is 16 amino acids long. The V gene lost 0 bases and the J gene lost 0 bases, with 14 bases spanning the gap. As DNA, the CDR3 is TGCAGTGCTAGAGATTTTGGGGGGGCATTGAACACTGAAGCTTTCTTT. Translation: CSARDFGGALNTEAFF.

This rearrangement joins TRBV11-1 to TRBJ1-1; 7 nucleotides line up with TRBD1. V gave up 2 bases and J gave up 10 bases; unmatched junction bases: 7. Germline values: CDR1 SGHAT, CDR2 FQDESV (reference sequence). There are 13 residues in the CDR3. DNA of the CDR3: TGTGCCAGCAGCTTACCTGGACAGGTTAGAGCTTTCTTT. Translating it yields CASSLPGQVRAFF.

This clonotype was recorded once. The chain couples TRBV28 to TRBJ2-6, with D uncertain. V was trimmed by 5 bases and J by 0 bases, leaving 8 bases between them. Germline V gives CDR1 MDHEN, CDR2 SYDVKM. The CDR3 is made up of 15 amino acids. The CDR3 coding sequence is TGTGCCAGCAGTCCATACAGCTCTGGGGCCAACGTCCTGACTTTC. Translated, it gives CASSPYSSGANVLTF.

This clonotype was seen at least ten times. The rearrangement joins TRBV28 to TRBJ1-5, with TRBD1 as a possible D gene (5 bases). The CDR3 loop spans 15 amino acids. V gave up 1 base and J gave up 3 bases, with 10 bases separating them. Germline CDR1 is MDHEN and CDR2 is SYDVKM. CDR3 DNA: TGTGCCAGCAGTTTATTTGGGACGTACAATCAGCCCCAGCATTTT. It encodes CASSLFGTYNQPQHF.

This clonotype was seen ten or more times. V usage is TRBV25-1 and J usage is TRBJ2-1; TRBD1 or TRBD2 may be the D gene (5 bases each). The germline CDR1 and CDR2 sequences are MGHDK and SYGVNS. This CDR3 spans 12 amino acids. The V and J ends lost 4 bases and 13 bases respectively, with 14 bases between them. The CDR3 loop is CASSVGIGTQFF. DNA of the CDR3: TGTGCCAGCAGTGTTGGAATCGGGACCCAGTTCTTC.

This clonotype was observed many times. The genes are TRBV7-9 and TRBJ2-3; D unclear. The CDR3 contains 14 residues. Germline CDR1 and CDR2: SEHNR and FQNEAQ (reference sequence). Trimming removed 4 bases at V and 6 bases at J, with 14 bases between. DNA for the CDR3: TGTGCCAGCAGCTCCGTCGAACGGTACGATACGCAGTATTTT. This gives the protein CASSSVERYDTQYF.

This clonotype was counted between two and nine times. The chain is built from TRBV19 and TRBJ2-2; TRBD1 aligns across 8 bases. Per germline, CDR1 LNHDA and CDR2 SQIVND (reference sequence). V was pared by 10 bases and J by 8 bases, with 9 bases of the junction left unmatched. This CDR3 is 13 amino acids long. CDR3: CATSRDRSGELFF. In nucleotides, the CDR3 is TGTGCCACCTCCCGGGACAGGTCAGGGGAGCTGTTTTTT. Based on the CDR3 plus reference TRBV19 and TRBJ2-2, the full variable domain is DGGITQSPKYLFRKEGQNVTLSCEQNLNHDAMYWYRQDPGQGLRLIYYSQIVNDFQKGDIAEGYSVSREKKESFPLTVTSAQKNPTAFYLCATSRDRSGELFFGEGSRLTVL.

The chain combines TRBV29-1 with TRBJ2-7; 7 bases agree with TRBD1. V gave up 8 bases and J gave up 0 bases; unmatched junction bases: 4. CDR1 and CDR2 from the germline V gene are SQVTM and ANQGSEA. CDR3 size: 12 residues. The CDR3 coding sequence is TGCAGCTTCCGGGACAGCTCCTACGAGCAGTACTTC. This translates into CSFRDSSYEQYF.

This clonotype was seen many times. The chain joins TRBV20-1 to TRBJ1-4; D not resolved. CDR1 is DFQATT and CDR2 is SNEGSKA in the germline V gene (reference sequence). V was clipped by 0 bases and J by 8 bases, with 10 bases between them. This CDR3 has 13 residues. CDR3: CSARDGEREKLFF. The CDR3 DNA reads as TGCAGTGCTAGAGATGGTGAAAGAGAAAAACTGTTTTTT.

The chain is built from TRBV4-3 and TRBJ2-7; TRBD2 is a possible D gene (6 bases). Trimming cost V 3 bases and J 2 bases, with 14 bases left between them. Germline CDR1 LGHNA, CDR2 YSLEER. This CDR3 has 15 amino acids. The CDR3 is CASSHLRGTAYEQYF. CDR3 coding DNA: TGCGCCAGCAGCCATCTCCGGGGGACCGCCTACGAGCAGTACTTC.

This clonotype came up many times. The chain recombines TRBV5-1 with TRBJ1-1; D call uncertain. V dropped 0 bases and J dropped 2 bases, with 20 bases sitting between them. Germline V CDR1 and CDR2: SGHRS, YFSETQ. This CDR3 is 18 amino acids long. This chain's CDR3 is CASSLGAMSGRPNTEAFF. CDR3 bases: TGCGCCAGCAGCTTGGGGGCCATGAGTGGGAGGCCCAACACTGAAGCTTTCTTT. The full variable domain, with the rest looked up from reference TRBV5-1 and TRBJ1-1, is KAGVTQTPRYLIKTRGQQVTLSCSPISGHRSVSWYQQTPGQGLQFLFEYFSETQRNKGNFPGRFSGRQFSNSRSEMNVSTLELGDSALYLCASSLGAMSGRPNTEAFFGQGTRLTVV.

This clonotype was picked up many times. The rearrangement links TRBV20-1 to TRBJ1-6, with D possibly matching TRBD1 (5 bases). This CDR3 comprises 15 residues. The ends were cut back, 1 base at V and 0 bases at J, with 7 bases in the middle. Germline V gene lookup returns CDR1 DFQATT and CDR2 SNEGSKA (reference sequence). The CDR3 loop reads CSARGDSSYNSPLHF. In DNA, the CDR3 is TGCAGTGCTAGAGGCGACAGCTCCTATAATTCACCCCTCCACTTT.

This clonotype was seen many times. The V and J genes are TRBV7-9 and TRBJ1-4, with D hard to call. The CDR3 has 14 amino acids. V gave up 8 bases and J gave up 0 bases, with 10 bases separating them. Germline V gives CDR1 SEHNR, CDR2 FQNEAQ (reference sequence). The CDR3 loop reads CASGNLATNEKLFF. CDR3 coding DNA: TGTGCCAGCGGGAACCTTGCAACTAATGAAAAACTGTTTTTT.

Only a few counts were recorded for this clonotype. V gene TRBV28 combines with J gene TRBJ1-3; 7 positions agree with TRBD1. V lost 4 bases to trimming and J lost 0 bases; unmatched junction nucleotides: 0. This CDR3 spans 14 amino acids. CDR1 is MDHEN, CDR2 SYDVKM, per germline. The CDR3 protein is CASSSGGSGNTIYF. CDR3 sequence (DNA): TGTGCCAGCAGTTCAGGGGGCTCTGGAAACACCATATATTTT.

This clonotype has more than one count but fewer than ten. CDR3: CASSLYPVSGNTIYF. The DNA for the CDR3 is TGTGCCAGCAGTTTATATCCGGTATCTGGAAACACCATATATTTT. The rearrangement joins TRBV28 to TRBJ1-3, with unresolved D. With 1 base removed from V and 1 base from J, the gap between germline ends came to 8 bases. The germline V gene encodes CDR1 MDHEN and CDR2 SYDVKM. This CDR3 is built from 15 residues.

CDR3 DNA sequence: TGTGCCAGCAGCCCAAGGGCGGGAAAGGATGAGCAGTTCTTC. Translating gives CASSPRAGKDEQFF. The chain has TRBV11-2 and TRBJ2-1; TRBD2 might be the D (6 bases). CDR3 length equals 14 residues. Germline CDR1 and CDR2: SGHAT and FQNNGV. Deletions cut 5 bases from V and 8 bases from J, with 16 bases between.

The chain links TRBV20-1 to TRBJ2-7, with 10 bases matching TRBD1. Germline CDR1 DFQATT, CDR2 SNEGSKA (reference sequence). With V trimmed by 3 bases and J by 3 bases, 5 bases remained unmatched. CDR3 length: 14 residues. The CDR3 sequence is CSARVTGGVYEQYF. The CDR3 DNA is TGCAGTGCTAGGGTGACAGGGGGCGTCTACGAGCAGTACTTC.

The V gene is TRBV7-3, the J gene TRBJ2-6, with D uncertain. Trimming removed 4 bases from V and 2 bases from J, with 6 bases in between. The germline V gene encodes CDR1 SGHTA and CDR2 FQGTGA. The CDR3 spans 14 residues. This chain's CDR3 is CASSSDPGANVLTF. Here the CDR3 DNA reads TGTGCCAGCAGCTCGGACCCTGGGGCCAACGTCCTGACTTTC.

This chain uses TRBV6-2 or TRBV6-3 with TRBJ2-5; D is tentatively TRBD1 or TRBD2 (5 bases each). This CDR3 contains 13 residues. Germline lookup yields CDR1 MNHEY and CDR2 SVGEGT. Deletions cut 6 bases from V and 7 bases from J, with 15 bases between. CDR3 protein: CASSLGTVGTQYF. CDR3 in DNA: TGTGCCAGCAGCCTAGGGACCGTCGGGACCCAGTACTTC.

This clonotype was detected ten times or more. Relative to the germline gene, one junction end is altered; a read error may explain this. This chain uses TRBV7-7 with TRBJ2-1; D unclear. Germline lookup yields CDR1 SSHAT and CDR2 FNYEAQ (reference sequence). The length of the CDR3 is 13 residues. Written as DNA, the CDR3 is TGTGCTAGCAGCCGCGGCCCCGGCAATGAGCAGTTCTTC. Its translation: CASSRGPGNEQFF.

The V gene is TRBV6-2 or TRBV6-3, the J gene TRBJ2-5, with D perhaps matching TRBD2 (6 bases). This CDR3 is built from 13 residues. Trimming left V 6 bases short and J 4 bases short, with 12 bases between. From germline, CDR1 is MNHEY and CDR2 SVGEGT. This CDR3 reads CASRSGLPETQYF. CDR3 nucleotides: TGTGCCAGCAGATCGGGACTGCCAGAGACCCAGTACTTC.

The genes are TRBV18 and TRBJ2-7, with TRBD1 matching 10 bases. V lost 4 bases, J lost 6 bases, and 15 bases stayed unmatched. This CDR3 is 17 amino acids long. CDR1 and CDR2 (germline): KGHSH, LQKENI. This CDR3 reads CASSRATGGLAQSEQYF. CDR3 sequence (DNA): TGTGCCAGCTCACGGGCGACAGGGGGCCTCGCCCAGTCCGAGCAGTACTTC.

This clonotype was counted only a few times. This sequence joins TRBV6-2 or TRBV6-3 and TRBJ2-4, with D possibly being TRBD2 (5 bases). This CDR3 is built from 13 residues. CDR1 and CDR2 from the germline V gene are MNHEY and SVGEGT. Trimming shortened V by 8 bases and J by 7 bases, and 15 bases separated the two germline ends. The CDR3 spells CASLEGVGNIQYF. The CDR3 DNA is TGTGCCAGCCTCGAGGGAGTGGGGAACATTCAGTACTTC.

J is TRBJ2-1 and V is TRBV5-1; D gene unclear. The V and J ends lost 4 bases and 7 bases respectively, with 18 bases between them. The CDR3 length is 15 residues. Germline values: CDR1 SGHRS, CDR2 YFSETQ. CDR3 protein: CASSPATQGWNEQFF. The DNA for the CDR3 is TGCGCCAGCAGCCCGGCCACCCAAGGCTGGAATGAGCAGTTCTTC.

In its sample, this clonotype was seen many times. V gene TRBV4-3 combines with J gene TRBJ2-1; D call uncertain. V shed 0 bases and J shed 0 bases, with 9 bases lying between them. CDR1 and CDR2 from the germline V gene are LGHNA and YSLEER. The CDR3 consists of 16 residues. The CDR3 nucleotides are TGCGCCAGCAGCCAAGAGGTACAGAGCTCCTACAATGAGCAGTTCTTC. It yields the protein CASSQEVQSSYNEQFF.

This clonotype was counted only a few times. The rearrangement links TRBV11-2 to TRBJ1-2; no firm D call. V shed 2 bases and J shed 2 bases, with 15 bases lying between them. Germline V gene sequence: CDR1 SGHAT, CDR2 FQNNGV. This CDR3 has 16 residues. The CDR3 DNA reads as TGTGCCAGCAGCTTACTTTTTTCGGGCGGAAACTATGGCTACACCTTC. Translated: CASSLLFSGGNYGYTF.

This clonotype appeared many times. This chain connects TRBV2 to TRBJ1-2; 8 nucleotides match TRBD1. CDR3 length equals 16 residues. The V gene's germline CDR1 is SNHLY and CDR2 FYNNEI. The V segment lost 6 bases and the J segment 5 bases; nucleotides outside the gene matches: 14. CDR3 nucleotide sequence: TGTGCCAGCAGGGGAGGACAGGGCCTATACAGTTATGGCTACACCTTC. This translates into CASRGGQGLYSYGYTF.

The chain carries TRBV20-1 and TRBJ2-5; no reliable D call. The CDR3 is 13 residues long. Trimming pared 4 bases from V and 3 bases from J, leaving 12 bases between. Germline V gives CDR1 DFQATT, CDR2 SNEGSKA (reference sequence). CDR3 sequence: CSATFLNKETQYF. As DNA, the CDR3 is TGCAGTGCTACGTTTCTTAATAAAGAGACCCAGTACTTC.